Listed below are T cell receptor beta chains from one sample, sequenced in a study of naive and memory T cell subsets. MiXCR, run by TCRdb on the 5' RACE reads, gives a single entry per CDR3 protein. The sample lists more than 60,000 distinct CDR3 sequences, approximately 8% occurring once. The receptors originated from a female donor in good health. Both conserved end residues are part of each CDR3. The D gene is left open where the match is weak. Size tells how often a clone was seen (once, few, many) or the class of an expanded clone, and some rows leave it out.

abundance: -
v_gene: TRBV28
d_gene: -
j_gene: TRBJ2-1
CDR3aa: CASSLSPSYNEQFF
CDR3nt: TGTGCCAGCAGTTTATCACCGTCCTACAATGAGCAGTTCTTC

abundance: many
v_gene: TRBV20-1
d_gene: TRBD2
j_gene: TRBJ2-2
CDR3aa: CSARGGGDTGELFF
CDR3nt: TGCAGTGCTAGAGGCGGGGGAGACACCGGGGAGCTGTTTTTT

abundance: few
v_gene: TRBV21-1
d_gene: -
j_gene: TRBJ1-2
CDR3aa: CATLPTALNYGYTF
CDR3nt: TGTGCCACCCTACCGACAGCCTTAAACTATGGCTACACCTTC

abundance: few
v_gene: TRBV29-1
d_gene: TRBD2
j_gene: TRBJ2-5
CDR3aa: CSVDGGRGGQETQYF
CDR3nt: TGCAGCGTTGACGGTGGGAGGGGTGGGCAAGAGACCCAGTACTTC

abundance: -
v_gene: TRBV12-3/TRBV12-4
d_gene: TRBD1
j_gene: TRBJ2-7
CDR3aa: CASSLMTGYEQYF
CDR3nt: TGTGCCAGCAGTTTAATGACAGGGTACGAGCAGTACTTC

abundance: many
v_gene: TRBV28
d_gene: TRBD1
j_gene: TRBJ1-4
CDR3aa: CASSSPDRAANEKLFF
CDR3nt: TGTGCCAGCAGTTCCCCTGACAGGGCGGCTAATGAAAAACTGTTTTTT

abundance: few
v_gene: TRBV6-1
d_gene: TRBD1
j_gene: TRBJ2-5
CDR3aa: CASSGGGGRGLEETQYF
CDR3nt: TGTGCCAGCAGTGGGGGAGGTGGCAGGGGGCTCGAAGAGACCCAGTACTTC

abundance: many
v_gene: TRBV5-1
d_gene: TRBD1
j_gene: TRBJ1-2
CDR3aa: CASSLGDSVAYGYTF
CDR3nt: TGCGCCAGCAGCTTGGGGGACAGTGTCGCCTATGGCTACACCTTC

abundance: many
v_gene: TRBV20-1
d_gene: -
j_gene: TRBJ1-2
CDR3aa: CSAKNQDYGYTF
CDR3nt: TGCAGTGCTAAAAACCAGGACTATGGCTACACCTTC

abundance: few
v_gene: TRBV28
d_gene: -
j_gene: TRBJ2-7
CDR3aa: CASSLPPGTSYEQYF
CDR3nt: TGTGCCAGCAGTTTACCCCCCGGGACTTCCTACGAGCAGTACTTC

abundance: many
v_gene: TRBV15
d_gene: -
j_gene: TRBJ1-2
CDR3aa: CATSRAGTEYGYTF
CDR3nt: TGTGCCACCAGCAGAGCGGGGACCGAGTATGGCTACACCTTC

abundance: few
v_gene: TRBV20-1
d_gene: TRBD1
j_gene: TRBJ2-3
CDR3aa: CSASRQGLADTQYF
CDR3nt: TGCAGTGCTAGCCGACAGGGGCTGGCAGATACGCAGTATTTT

abundance: many
v_gene: TRBV7-8
d_gene: -
j_gene: TRBJ1-5
CDR3aa: CASSLVQSQPQHF
CDR3nt: TGTGCCAGCAGCTTAGTGCAGAGTCAGCCCCAGCATTTT

abundance: few
v_gene: TRBV5-1
d_gene: -
j_gene: TRBJ2-3
CDR3aa: CASSLGTAPTDTQYF
CDR3nt: TGCGCCAGCAGCTTGGGGACAGCTCCCACAGATACGCAGTATTTT

abundance: -
v_gene: TRBV28
d_gene: -
j_gene: TRBJ2-7
CDR3aa: CASSLVGEQYF
CDR3nt: TGTGCCAGCAGCCTTGTGGGGGAGCAGTACTTC

abundance: -
v_gene: TRBV27
d_gene: -
j_gene: TRBJ1-5
CDR3aa: CASSSSSRQSNQPQHF
CDR3nt: TGTGCCAGCAGTTCCTCCTCAAGGCAAAGCAATCAGCCCCAGCATTTT

abundance: many
v_gene: TRBV27
d_gene: -
j_gene: TRBJ2-1
CDR3aa: CASSPGVYSYNEQFF
CDR3nt: TGTGCCAGCAGTCCGGGGGTCTACTCCTACAATGAGCAGTTCTTC

abundance: -
v_gene: TRBV19
d_gene: TRBD2
j_gene: TRBJ2-1
CDR3aa: CASSILAGPWNEQFF
CDR3nt: TGTGCCAGTAGTATACTAGCGGGACCGTGGAATGAGCAGTTCTTC

abundance: -
v_gene: TRBV7-9
d_gene: -
j_gene: TRBJ1-5
CDR3aa: CAVGDYSNQPQHF
CDR3nt: TGTGCCGTGGGAGACTATAGCAATCAGCCCCAGCATTTT

abundance: -
v_gene: TRBV12-3/TRBV12-4
d_gene: -
j_gene: TRBJ2-3
CDR3aa: CASSWAGPTDTQYF
CDR3nt: TGTGCCAGCAGTTGGGCGGGACCCACAGATACGCAGTATTTT

abundance: -
v_gene: TRBV12-3/TRBV12-4
d_gene: -
j_gene: TRBJ2-2
CDR3aa: CASSFFGTHTGELFF
CDR3nt: TGTGCCAGCAGTTTTTTTGGCACGCACACCGGGGAGCTGTTTTTT

abundance: few
v_gene: TRBV5-1
d_gene: -
j_gene: TRBJ2-7
CDR3aa: CASSLVGSGYEQYF
CDR3nt: TGCGCCAGCAGCTTGGTGGGTAGCGGCTACGAGCAGTACTTC

abundance: few
v_gene: TRBV12-3/TRBV12-4
d_gene: TRBD2
j_gene: TRBJ2-7
CDR3aa: CASSFQREGEQYF
CDR3nt: TGTGCCAGCAGTTTTCAGCGGGAGGGGGAGCAGTACTTC

abundance: many
v_gene: TRBV6-1
d_gene: TRBD1
j_gene: TRBJ1-1
CDR3aa: CASSVASWQGASEAFF
CDR3nt: TGTGCCAGCAGTGTCGCCTCCTGGCAGGGGGCGAGCGAAGCTTTCTTT

abundance: -
v_gene: TRBV27
d_gene: -
j_gene: TRBJ1-4
CDR3aa: CASSSFRDNEKLFF
CDR3nt: TGTGCCAGCAGTTCATTTCGGGATAATGAAAAACTGTTTTTT

abundance: -
v_gene: TRBV28
d_gene: -
j_gene: TRBJ2-1
CDR3aa: CASSSPPGRNEQFF
CDR3nt: TGTGCCAGCAGTTCGCCCCCGGGGCGAAATGAGCAGTTCTTC

abundance: many
v_gene: TRBV6-2/TRBV6-3
d_gene: -
j_gene: TRBJ1-2
CDR3aa: CASTAGVGLYGYTF
CDR3nt: TGTGCCAGCACCGCGGGGGTCGGACTCTATGGCTACACCTTC

abundance: many
v_gene: TRBV3-1
d_gene: -
j_gene: TRBJ1-2
CDR3aa: CASSQTGSGGYTF
CDR3nt: TGTGCCAGCAGCCAAACAGGGTCTGGTGGCTACACCTTC

abundance: many
v_gene: TRBV5-1
d_gene: -
j_gene: TRBJ1-2
CDR3aa: CASSPYSNYGYTF
CDR3nt: TGCGCCAGCAGCCCCTACAGCAACTATGGCTACACCTTC

abundance: few
v_gene: TRBV18
d_gene: TRBD1
j_gene: TRBJ2-7
CDR3aa: CASSPDRAEQYF
CDR3nt: TGTGCCAGCTCACCTGACAGGGCCGAGCAGTACTTC

abundance: few
v_gene: TRBV7-9
d_gene: -
j_gene: TRBJ1-4
CDR3aa: CASSLSRETNEKLFF
CDR3nt: TGTGCCAGCAGCTTAAGTCGGGAAACTAATGAAAAACTGTTTTTT

abundance: many
v_gene: TRBV28
d_gene: -
j_gene: TRBJ1-4
CDR3aa: CASSLWAERPTNEKLFF
CDR3nt: TGTGCCAGCAGTTTATGGGCAGAGAGGCCTACTAATGAAAAACTGTTTTTT

abundance: many
v_gene: TRBV20-1
d_gene: -
j_gene: TRBJ1-2
CDR3aa: CSAKTHLSNYGYTF
CDR3nt: TGCAGTGCTAAGACGCATCTCTCTAACTATGGCTACACCTTC

abundance: few
v_gene: TRBV20-1
d_gene: -
j_gene: TRBJ1-5
CDR3aa: CSARDRRGGGEDQPQHF
CDR3nt: TGCAGTGCTAGAGATCGGCGAGGGGGGGGGGAGGATCAGCCCCAGCATTTT

abundance: -
v_gene: TRBV6-5
d_gene: -
j_gene: TRBJ2-1
CDR3aa: CASSYYVGSEQFF
CDR3nt: TGTGCCAGCAGTTACTATGTCGGGTCTGAGCAGTTCTTC

abundance: few
v_gene: TRBV20-1
d_gene: -
j_gene: TRBJ1-1
CDR3aa: CSARDPSGGRVTEAFF
CDR3nt: TGCAGTGCTAGAGACCCCTCCGGGGGGCGGGTCACTGAAGCTTTCTTT

abundance: -
v_gene: TRBV19
d_gene: -
j_gene: TRBJ1-5
CDR3aa: CASSIYSTDQPQHF
CDR3nt: TGTGCCAGTAGTATATACAGCACGGATCAGCCCCAGCATTTT

abundance: many
v_gene: TRBV2
d_gene: -
j_gene: TRBJ1-5
CDR3aa: CASSPGQGDQPQHF
CDR3nt: TGTGCCAGCAGCCCAGGCCAGGGCGATCAGCCCCAGCATTTT

abundance: many
v_gene: TRBV7-9
d_gene: -
j_gene: TRBJ1-4
CDR3aa: CASSLLGTNEKLFF
CDR3nt: TGTGCCAGCAGCCTTCTGGGAACTAATGAAAAACTGTTTTTT

abundance: few
v_gene: TRBV29-1
d_gene: TRBD2
j_gene: TRBJ2-3
CDR3aa: CSVVSGSTDTQYF
CDR3nt: TGTAGCGTTGTTAGCGGGAGCACAGATACGCAGTATTTT